This T cell receptor beta chain derives from a study of Graves' ophthalmopathy and Graves' hyperthyroidism (dated by TCRdb to between 2017 and 2018). The study in broad terms: Peripheral blood was collected before any treatment was given, at the time of initial diagnosis. To explore V-J signatures distinguishing ophthalmopathy from hyperthyroidism, a discovery set of about 99 patients (about 41 ophthalmopathy, roughly 55 stable hyperthyroidism) was enrolled. In total, 120 to 150 blood samples were TCR-sequenced: approximately 42 ophthalmopathy, some 75 hyperthyroidism and around 17 hyperthyroidism-to-ophthalmopathy patients. Following sample collection, hyperthyroidism patients were given methimazole at a starting dose of 30 mg daily, and ophthalmopathy patients were given high-dose intravenous methylprednisolone. In 6 or 7 hyperthyroidism patients, T-cell repertoires of thyroid tissue and blood were compared. TCR beta repertoire signatures were used to distinguish Graves' ophthalmopathy from Graves' hyperthyroidism and to predict progression to ophthalmopathy. An independent validation cohort comprised some 19 hyperthyroidism patients and over 15 patients who later progressed from hyperthyroidism to ophthalmopathy.

Stable hyperthyroidism was defined as no progression to ophthalmopathy within 18 months of follow-up. Hyperthyroidism patients were newly diagnosed, were aged 18 to 65 years, and had a disease duration under 2 months. Patients with other autoimmune diseases, uncontrolled infections, pregnancy or lactation were excluded from the study. Clinical symptoms, serum thyroxine, TRAb, thyroid ultrasound and orbital computed tomography formed the basis of the diagnosis. PBMCs were isolated from 7.5 to 10 ml of fresh peripheral blood by Ficoll-Paque density gradient centrifugation. Total RNA was extracted with Trizol reagent and quality-checked on an Agilent 2100 Bioanalyzer. For repertoire sequencing, the TCR beta CDR3 regions were amplified from RNA transcripts. A first-round RT-PCR used HTBI primers with the Qiagen OneStep RT-PCR kit, followed by a second-round multiplex PCR, size selection and purification. Libraries were sequenced on an Illumina HiSeq2000 using paired-end 100 bp reads. The paper's processing steps were these. Reads were processed with SOAPnuke, discarding reads with adapters, uncalled bases, mean Phred below 15, or no exact constant-primer or identifier match. COPE v1.2.5 was used to merge the high-quality paired reads. Unique nucleotide sequences were defined as clonotypes and aligned to IMGT TRB V, D and J references using MiTCR v1.1. The analysis was limited to V-J combinations with a frequency above 0.0001, which together covered over 98% of repertoires. For each V-J combination, a TCR clonal expansion and chaos score was defined as the ratio of F50 clonal expansion to chaos observed in the TCRdist matrix. Features were reduced by Welch's t-statistics and random forest to over ten V-J combinations, which fed a naive Bayes classifier. Thyroid-blood repertoire similarity was quantified with the Morisita-Horn index. TCRdb's own reprocessing of the public reads used fastp at Q25 and MiXCR and kept productive beta chains. CDR3 protein duplicates are merged, each entry listing the most common genes and DNA. Clone size and V and J calls follow TCRdb, not the original study. This sample is represented by about 390,000 distinct CDR3 sequences; about 18% of them were singletons. The ten largest make up roughly 2.3% of the sample.

In this sample, this clonotype turned up many times. This receptor's antigen is unknown. One base away there is no much larger clone; base qualities are not given. Spanning cysteine to phenylalanine, the CDR3 consists of 12 amino acids. Only the CDR3 portion is preserved as DNA: 36 bases, with reading frame beginning at the first base. V loses 3 bases, J loses 0 bases, and the germline ends lie 2 bases apart. Overall study outcomes, separate from this receptor: In validation, the model predicted ophthalmopathy progression with over 60% sensitivity and approximately 75% specificity; some twelve predicted patients were CT-confirmed with GO in a median of about 6.2 months. No statistical method was used to set the sample size in advance, and the investigators knew which group each participant was assigned to. Most expanded thyroid clonotypes with a frequency above 0.001 also appeared in blood, which suggests that blood repertoires may reflect the immune response in the thyroid. Ophthalmopathy was separated from stable hyperthyroidism by the 13-signature model with about 88% sensitivity and 81% to 84% specificity in cross-validation and with 80%/75% in the test set.

Sequencing was performed on peripheral blood. This sequence was found in an adult woman with stable Graves' hyperthyroidism. Rearrangement joined TRBV12-3 or TRBV12-4 to TRBJ1-1, with the D segment identity uncertain. The DNA is as follows: TGTGCCAGCAGTTTTGTGAACACTGAAGCTTTCTTT. Protein translation: CASSFVNTEAFF.